Listed below are T cell receptor beta chains from one sample, sequenced in a study of HIV-infected patients and healthy controls. Each CDR3 protein gets one entry after TCRdb re-called the 5' RACE reads with MiXCR. The sample carries more than 9,500 distinct CDR3 sequences, about a tenth recorded once. Here the sequenced sample was blood, taken before antiretroviral therapy. The receptors come from an adult with HIV infection. The donor label of this sample is uncertain. The CDR3 runs from the conserved cysteine through the conserved F or W. Each record gives: V gene, J gene, CDR3 protein.

v_gene: TRBV5-1
j_gene: TRBJ1-2
CDR3aa: CASSDREKTDYGYTF

v_gene: TRBV5-1
j_gene: TRBJ2-6
CDR3aa: CASSLTQGLSLSGANVLTF

v_gene: TRBV29-1
j_gene: TRBJ1-1
CDR3aa: CSVSGGSTEAFF

v_gene: TRBV12-3/TRBV12-4
j_gene: TRBJ2-2
CDR3aa: CASRMSDTNTGELFF

v_gene: TRBV6-1
j_gene: TRBJ1-4
CDR3aa: CASTTHRGPTNEKLFF

v_gene: TRBV7-9
j_gene: TRBJ1-1
CDR3aa: CASSRKGTGENTEAFF

v_gene: TRBV29-1
j_gene: TRBJ2-1
CDR3aa: CSLSPGTSSYNEQFF

v_gene: TRBV9
j_gene: TRBJ1-5
CDR3aa: CASSWGVGSDQPQHF

v_gene: TRBV27
j_gene: TRBJ1-1
CDR3aa: CASGTLTEAFF

v_gene: TRBV7-2
j_gene: TRBJ2-4
CDR3aa: CASSGRTGLAGRNIQYF

v_gene: TRBV7-9
j_gene: TRBJ2-7
CDR3aa: CASSRGLNYEQYF

v_gene: TRBV5-6
j_gene: TRBJ2-4
CDR3aa: CASSLREVLLAKNIQYF

v_gene: TRBV6-1
j_gene: TRBJ1-1
CDR3aa: CASSDWGSRIAFF

v_gene: TRBV7-6
j_gene: TRBJ1-5
CDR3aa: CASSFIGQPQHF

v_gene: TRBV4-2
j_gene: TRBJ2-1
CDR3aa: CASSQEVAGDNNEQFF

v_gene: TRBV3-1
j_gene: TRBJ1-2
CDR3aa: CASSQGTTLLF

v_gene: TRBV6-5
j_gene: TRBJ2-7
CDR3aa: CASSSRGSYEQYF

v_gene: TRBV20-1
j_gene: TRBJ2-2
CDR3aa: CSAYRGTGANTGELFF

v_gene: TRBV12-3/TRBV12-4
j_gene: TRBJ2-1
CDR3aa: CASSGGYNEQFF

v_gene: TRBV7-6
j_gene: TRBJ1-1
CDR3aa: CASSSTEDREGSKDTEAFF

v_gene: TRBV11-3
j_gene: TRBJ2-7
CDR3aa: CASSSGMESSYEQYF

v_gene: TRBV5-6
j_gene: TRBJ2-1
CDR3aa: CASSWMGGGADEQFF

v_gene: TRBV24-1
j_gene: TRBJ2-1
CDR3aa: CATSNTDSYNEQFF

v_gene: TRBV5-6
j_gene: TRBJ2-1
CDR3aa: CASSLSNYNEQFF

v_gene: TRBV19
j_gene: TRBJ1-2
CDR3aa: CASSIPPRQGDNYGYTF

v_gene: TRBV13
j_gene: TRBJ2-3
CDR3aa: CASSYTLAGVTPDTQYF

v_gene: TRBV12-3/TRBV12-4
j_gene: TRBJ2-3
CDR3aa: CASSSWGTGSTDTQYF

v_gene: TRBV5-1
j_gene: TRBJ2-6
CDR3aa: CASSFSAASGANVLTF

v_gene: TRBV7-2
j_gene: TRBJ2-6
CDR3aa: CASSAGGSGANVLTF

v_gene: TRBV6-2/TRBV6-3
j_gene: TRBJ2-1
CDR3aa: CASSRPLTDGLREQFF

v_gene: TRBV29-1
j_gene: TRBJ2-5
CDR3aa: CSVEFTGTGRETQYF

v_gene: TRBV12-3/TRBV12-4
j_gene: TRBJ1-1
CDR3aa: CASSLSEQGNTEAFF

v_gene: TRBV6-2/TRBV6-3
j_gene: TRBJ1-1
CDR3aa: CASSSLRDTEAFF

v_gene: TRBV9
j_gene: TRBJ2-6
CDR3aa: CASSVETGGANVLTF

v_gene: TRBV5-1
j_gene: TRBJ2-3
CDR3aa: CASTLPTSGSLTDTQYF

v_gene: TRBV20-1
j_gene: TRBJ2-3
CDR3aa: CSAPGSPTRDTQYF

v_gene: TRBV20-1
j_gene: TRBJ2-3
CDR3aa: CSARDTSGGLSDTQYF

v_gene: TRBV7-6
j_gene: TRBJ1-1
CDR3aa: CASSLRGDGEAFF

v_gene: TRBV5-1
j_gene: TRBJ2-5
CDR3aa: CASRTRGEYQETQYF

v_gene: TRBV7-7
j_gene: TRBJ2-7
CDR3aa: CASSLGYGYEQYF

v_gene: TRBV13
j_gene: TRBJ2-2
CDR3aa: CASSLGRYLQTGELFF

v_gene: TRBV6-1
j_gene: TRBJ2-7
CDR3aa: CASSLDRGTYEQYF

v_gene: TRBV4-3
j_gene: TRBJ2-7
CDR3aa: CASSPRPGGEQYF

v_gene: TRBV9
j_gene: TRBJ1-6
CDR3aa: CASSPYGEEGSPLHF

v_gene: TRBV6-1
j_gene: TRBJ2-7
CDR3aa: CATQYKGNNYEQYF

v_gene: TRBV4-1
j_gene: TRBJ2-1
CDR3aa: CASSQAATAYNEQFF

v_gene: TRBV30
j_gene: TRBJ1-5
CDR3aa: CAWSESSNQPQHF

v_gene: TRBV5-4
j_gene: TRBJ2-5
CDR3aa: CASSTQGAGTQYF

v_gene: TRBV10-3
j_gene: TRBJ2-3
CDR3aa: CAISGSDTQYF

v_gene: TRBV9
j_gene: TRBJ2-7
CDR3aa: CASSLWADRASYEQYF

v_gene: TRBV12-3/TRBV12-4
j_gene: TRBJ2-3
CDR3aa: CASSGQGLDTQYF

v_gene: TRBV4-2
j_gene: TRBJ2-7
CDR3aa: CASSQERTSRSYEQYF

v_gene: TRBV6-6
j_gene: TRBJ2-3
CDR3aa: CASRRAGGAEDTQYF

v_gene: TRBV11-3
j_gene: TRBJ2-7
CDR3aa: CASSTSLLQSHEQYF

v_gene: TRBV18
j_gene: TRBJ1-1
CDR3aa: CASSPNRGKAGDEAFF

v_gene: TRBV12-3/TRBV12-4
j_gene: TRBJ1-2
CDR3aa: CASSQGFGYTF

v_gene: TRBV11-2
j_gene: TRBJ1-2
CDR3aa: CASSPQGGGSYGYTF

v_gene: TRBV7-2
j_gene: TRBJ2-1
CDR3aa: CAIASPAGAEQFF

v_gene: TRBV20-1
j_gene: TRBJ2-5
CDR3aa: CSARDPRDFQETQYF